This section outlines one T cell receptor (beta chain) sequence together with its context. The sample is drawn from a study of control samples from healthy donors and cancer patients. Some clones are missing from TCRdb's copy, which holds only in-frame ones; the method was immunoSEQ multiplex PCR. The sample lists 150,000 to 200,000 clones; about 90% were seen once. Sample: blood. The clonotype was recovered from a woman aged 25 to 39 in good health.

The CDR3 bases are TGTGCCAGCAGGCTTGGAACTCGGGAGGAGCAGTTCTTC. It codes for CASRLGTREEQFF. The chain employs TRBV7-9 and TRBJ2-1, with a possible D match to TRBD2 (6 bases). The CDR3 totals 13 residues. Trimming left V 6 bases short and J 10 bases short, with 16 bases between. Germline-derived CDR1 and CDR2 are SEHNR and FQNEAQ (reference sequence).